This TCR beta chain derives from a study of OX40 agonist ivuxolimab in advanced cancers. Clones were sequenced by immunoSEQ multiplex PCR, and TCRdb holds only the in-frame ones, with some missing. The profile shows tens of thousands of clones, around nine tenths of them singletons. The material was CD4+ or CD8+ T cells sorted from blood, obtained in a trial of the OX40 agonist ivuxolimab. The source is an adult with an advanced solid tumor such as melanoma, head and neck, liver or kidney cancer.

CDR3 nucleotides: TGTGCCAGTAGTATGGAGCCTGGCTCCTACAATGAGCAGTTCTTC. This translates into CASSMEPGSYNEQFF. The chain links TRBV19 to TRBJ2-1; D unclear. Per germline, CDR1 LNHDA and CDR2 SQIVND (reference sequence). V was pared by 3 bases and J by 0 bases, with 9 bases between. The CDR3 spans 15 residues.